The rows below give T cell receptor beta chains drawn from one sample of a study of T cell changes during pregnancy in multiple sclerosis. Generated by immunoSEQ multiplex PCR, the TCRdb table keeps only in-frame clones and is missing some. The sample yields around 70,000 clones, 75% to 95% seen once. This sample comprised peripheral blood, obtained in the second trimester of pregnancy. The receptor set was obtained from a female donor with multiple sclerosis, enrolled in a pregnancy study. The CDR3 runs from the conserved cysteine through the conserved F or W. Size values are once, few and many counts, or a class for expanded clones, and some rows have none.

V gene	clone size	J gene	CDR3 protein
TRBV2	NA	TRBJ2-3	CASRGGSSTDTQYF
TRBV21-1	NA	TRBJ2-6	CASSTDRKGPGANVLTF
TRBV7-2	NA	TRBJ2-3	CASSLTGITDTQYF
TRBV10-3	NA	TRBJ2-6	CAVRLDRGRDSGANVLTF
TRBV5-4	NA	TRBJ1-2	CASTARGAGGYTF
TRBV5-8	NA	TRBJ1-2	CASSSGTGGNYGYTF
TRBV5-5	NA	TRBJ2-1	CASSPALGSGGPYNEQFF
TRBV6-1	NA	TRBJ2-7	CASSESWGVSYEQYF
TRBV19	NA	TRBJ2-3	CALPGGRDTQYF
TRBV7-7	NA	TRBJ2-3	CASSLVGGADTQYF
TRBV7-2	NA	TRBJ2-3	CASTPRPRGDTQYF
TRBV14	NA	TRBJ1-1	CASSLGGGPSTEAFF
TRBV9	NA	TRBJ2-5	CASSVAQGSETQYF
TRBV7-3	NA	TRBJ2-2	CASSLKGGAANTGELFF
TRBV6-1	NA	TRBJ2-2	CASSQLDRPAGELFF
TRBV19	NA	TRBJ1-3	CASSIRGSSGNTIYF
TRBV10-3	NA	TRBJ1-3	CAIRTRDRGHGNTIYF
TRBV6-1	NA	TRBJ1-1	CASSETGQGKRNTEAFF
TRBV6-4	NA	TRBJ1-1	CASSVDSNTEAFF
TRBV19	NA	TRBJ1-1	CASGPRDREAFF
TRBV18	NA	TRBJ1-5	CASSPKQDRNQPQHF
TRBV9	NA	TRBJ2-6	CASSENLGGRAGANVLTF
TRBV29-1	once	TRBJ1-1	CSVEDRPSLGAEAFF
TRBV7-3	NA	TRBJ2-3	CASSFGGRGNTQYF
TRBV5-1	NA	TRBJ2-3	CASSVTGPSTDTQYF
TRBV7-9	NA	TRBJ1-4	CASSLGQGNEKLFF
TRBV6-6	NA	TRBJ1-4	CASKDSPTNEKLFF
TRBV11-2	NA	TRBJ2-3	CASSPIAGPRVSTQYF
TRBV5-4	NA	TRBJ2-3	CASSFPSGSTDTQYF
TRBV4-3	once	TRBJ1-4	CASSLQGKRDEKLFF
TRBV7-2	once	TRBJ1-4	CASSFLGQGWEKLFF
TRBV19	NA	TRBJ1-6	CASSISLLEPLHF
TRBV10-3	few	TRBJ1-2	CAIMRVGDYGYTF
TRBV29-1	NA	TRBJ2-5	CSVEDGGLGETQYF
TRBV7-3	once	TRBJ2-3	CASRAGTGVTDTQYF
TRBV2	NA	TRBJ2-2	CASSVLAVTGELFF
TRBV7-3	NA	TRBJ1-1	CASSLTYIGEAFF
TRBV9	NA	TRBJ1-6	CASSTRLREGNSPLHF
TRBV4-3	NA	TRBJ2-5	CASSQDTRGGQETQYF
TRBV6-1	NA	TRBJ1-2	CASSEADRVFYGYTF
TRBV10-3	NA	TRBJ2-7	CASGSEQYF
TRBV27	NA	TRBJ2-5	CASKRRDRAYQETQYF
TRBV7-2	NA	TRBJ2-3	CASSSRVGGRTDTQYF
TRBV7-2	NA	TRBJ1-1	CASSLVQGDTEAFF
TRBV19	NA	TRBJ1-6	CASSIGPEGNSPLHF
TRBV7-9	NA	TRBJ2-5	CASSLAGPGQETQYF
TRBV6-5	NA	TRBJ1-4	CASSYSEGFNEKLFF
TRBV12-5	NA	TRBJ1-1	CASGLVRTGGNTEAFF
TRBV7-6	NA	TRBJ1-1	CASSLARFRDRRYTEAFF
TRBV18	NA	TRBJ1-2	CASSPNLSPNGVKGYTF
TRBV7-2	NA	TRBJ1-3	CASSLTGTASSGNTIYF
TRBV9	NA	TRBJ1-1	CASSVGPAGGMNTEAFF
TRBV5-4	NA	TRBJ2-7	CASRIDRGGEQYF
TRBV5-6	NA	TRBJ2-1	CASSPDPGGDEQFF
TRBV6-5	NA	TRBJ1-2	CASRDAGQGDYGYTF